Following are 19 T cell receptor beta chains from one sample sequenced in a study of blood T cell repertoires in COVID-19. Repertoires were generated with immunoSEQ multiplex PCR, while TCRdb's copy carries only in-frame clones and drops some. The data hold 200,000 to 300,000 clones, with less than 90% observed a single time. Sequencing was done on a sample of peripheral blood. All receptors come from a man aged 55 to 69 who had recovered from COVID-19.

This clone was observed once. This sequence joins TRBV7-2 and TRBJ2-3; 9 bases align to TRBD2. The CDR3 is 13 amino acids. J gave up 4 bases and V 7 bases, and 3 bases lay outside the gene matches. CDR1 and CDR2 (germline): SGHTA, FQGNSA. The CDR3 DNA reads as TGTGCCAGCACTAGCGGGGACCCAGATACGCAGTATTTT. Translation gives CASTSGDPDTQYF.

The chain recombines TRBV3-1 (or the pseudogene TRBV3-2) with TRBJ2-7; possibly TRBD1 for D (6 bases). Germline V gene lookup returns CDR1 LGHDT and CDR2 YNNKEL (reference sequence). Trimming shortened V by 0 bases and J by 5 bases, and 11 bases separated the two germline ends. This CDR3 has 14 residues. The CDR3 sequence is CASSQDPRTDEQYF. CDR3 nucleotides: TGTGCCAGCAGCCAAGATCCCAGGACAGACGAGCAGTACTTC.

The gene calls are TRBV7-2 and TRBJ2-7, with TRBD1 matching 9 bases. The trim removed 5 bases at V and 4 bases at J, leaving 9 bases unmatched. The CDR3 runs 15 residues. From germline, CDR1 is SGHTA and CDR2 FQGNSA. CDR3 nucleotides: TGTGCCAGCAGCCAGGGACAGGGACCTCAGTACGAGCAGTACTTC. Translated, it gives CASSQGQGPQYEQYF.

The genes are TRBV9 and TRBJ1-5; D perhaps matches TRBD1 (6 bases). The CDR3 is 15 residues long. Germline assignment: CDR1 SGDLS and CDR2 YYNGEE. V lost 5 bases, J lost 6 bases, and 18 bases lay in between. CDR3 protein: CASSEGGGVSQPQHF. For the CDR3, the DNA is TGTGCCAGCAGTGAAGGAGGGGGGGTCAGTCAGCCCCAGCATTTT.

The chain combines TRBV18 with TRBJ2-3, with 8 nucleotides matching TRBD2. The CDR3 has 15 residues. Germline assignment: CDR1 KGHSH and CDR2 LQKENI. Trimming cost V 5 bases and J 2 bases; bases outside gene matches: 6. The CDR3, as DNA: TGTGCCAGCTCAAAACTAGCGGATGCCACAGATACGCAGTATTTT. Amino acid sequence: CASSKLADATDTQYF.

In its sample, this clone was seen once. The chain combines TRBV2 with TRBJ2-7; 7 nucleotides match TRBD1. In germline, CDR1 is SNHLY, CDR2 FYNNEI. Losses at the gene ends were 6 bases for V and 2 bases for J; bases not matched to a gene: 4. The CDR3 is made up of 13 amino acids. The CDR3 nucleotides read TGTGCCAGCAGAGACGACAGGGCCTACGAGCAGTACTTC. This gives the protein CASRDDRAYEQYF.

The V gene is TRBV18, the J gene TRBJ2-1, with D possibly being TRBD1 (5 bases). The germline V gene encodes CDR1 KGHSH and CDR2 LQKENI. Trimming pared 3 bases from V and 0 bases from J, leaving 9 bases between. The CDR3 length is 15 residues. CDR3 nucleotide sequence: TGTGCCAGCTCACCCCAGGGTACCTCCTACAATGAGCAGTTCTTC. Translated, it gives CASSPQGTSYNEQFF.

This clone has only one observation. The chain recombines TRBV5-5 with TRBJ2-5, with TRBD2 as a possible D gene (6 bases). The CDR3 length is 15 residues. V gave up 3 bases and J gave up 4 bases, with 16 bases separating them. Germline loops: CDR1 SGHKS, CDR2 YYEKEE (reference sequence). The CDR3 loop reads CASSSLASWGETQYF. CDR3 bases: TGTGCCAGCAGCTCCCTAGCGTCCTGGGGAGAGACCCAGTACTTC.

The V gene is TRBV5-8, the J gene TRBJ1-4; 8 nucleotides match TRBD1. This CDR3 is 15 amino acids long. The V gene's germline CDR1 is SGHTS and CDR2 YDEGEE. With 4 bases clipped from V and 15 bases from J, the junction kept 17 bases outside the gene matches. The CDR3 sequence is CASSLRRGTGGNVFF. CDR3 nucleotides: TGTGCCAGCAGCCTCCGCAGAGGGACAGGAGGAAATGTGTTTTTT.

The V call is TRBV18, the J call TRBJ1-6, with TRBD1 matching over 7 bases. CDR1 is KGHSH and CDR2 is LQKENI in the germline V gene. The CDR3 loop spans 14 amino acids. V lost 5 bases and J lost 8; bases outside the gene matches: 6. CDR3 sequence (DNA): TGTGCCAGCTCAACAGGGGCTTATGATTCACCCCTCCACTTT. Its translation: CASSTGAYDSPLHF.

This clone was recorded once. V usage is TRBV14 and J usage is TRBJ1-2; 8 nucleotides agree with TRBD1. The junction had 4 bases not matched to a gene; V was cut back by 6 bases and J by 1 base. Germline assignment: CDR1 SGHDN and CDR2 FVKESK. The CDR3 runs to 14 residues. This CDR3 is CASSATGGNYGYTF. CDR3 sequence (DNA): TGTGCCAGCAGTGCCACAGGGGGTAACTATGGCTACACCTTC.

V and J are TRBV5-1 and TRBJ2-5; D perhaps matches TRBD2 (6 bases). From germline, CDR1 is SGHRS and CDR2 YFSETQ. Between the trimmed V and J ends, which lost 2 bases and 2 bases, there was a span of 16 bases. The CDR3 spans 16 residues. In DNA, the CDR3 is TGCGCCAGCAGCTTTGCCCCTTCGGCGGGGCAAGAGACCCAGTACTTC. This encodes CASSFAPSAGQETQYF. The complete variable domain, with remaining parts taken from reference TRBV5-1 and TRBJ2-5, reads KAGVTQTPRYLIKTRGQQVTLSCSPISGHRSVSWYQQTPGQGLQFLFEYFSETQRNKGNFPGRFSGRQFSNSRSEMNVSTLELGDSALYLCASSFAPSAGQETQYFGPGTRLLVL.

CDR3 residues: CASSTQGAITGELFF. CDR3 DNA sequence: TGTGCCAGTAGTACACAGGGGGCCATCACCGGGGAGCTGTTTTTT. The rearrangement links TRBV19 to TRBJ2-2; 9 bases align to TRBD1. CDR1 is LNHDA and CDR2 is SQIVND in the germline V gene (reference sequence). The ends lost 4 bases at V and 4 bases at J; junction bases unmatched: 4. CDR3 length equals 15 residues.

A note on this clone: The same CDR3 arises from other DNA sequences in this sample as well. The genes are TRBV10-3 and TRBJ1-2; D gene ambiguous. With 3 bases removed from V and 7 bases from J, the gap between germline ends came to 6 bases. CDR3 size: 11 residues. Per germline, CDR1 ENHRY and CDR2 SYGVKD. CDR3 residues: CAISERGGYTF. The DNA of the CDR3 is TGTGCCATCAGTGAAAGAGGTGGCTACACCTTC.

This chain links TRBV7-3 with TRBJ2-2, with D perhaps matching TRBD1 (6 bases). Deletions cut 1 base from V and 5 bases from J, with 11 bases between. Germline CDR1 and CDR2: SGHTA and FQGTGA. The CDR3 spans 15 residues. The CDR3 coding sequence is TGTGCCAGCAGCTTAAATTCCAGGGGAACCGGGGAGCTGTTTTTT. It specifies CASSLNSRGTGELFF. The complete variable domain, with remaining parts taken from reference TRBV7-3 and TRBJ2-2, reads GAGVSQTPSNKVTEKGKYVELRCDPISGHTALYWYRQSLGQGPEFLIYFQGTGAADDSGLPNDRFFAVRPEGSVSTLKIQRTERGDSAVYLCASSLNSRGTGELFFGEGSRLTVL.

CDR3 coding DNA: TGTGCCAGCAGCGAACAGGGTGAAACAGATACGCAGTATTTT. Translating gives CASSEQGETDTQYF. The rearrangement links TRBV11-2 to TRBJ2-3, with a tentative D call TRBD1 (6 bases). Germline CDR1 and CDR2: SGHAT and FQNNGV. Trimming pared 5 bases from V and 3 bases from J, leaving 12 bases between. The CDR3 has 14 residues.

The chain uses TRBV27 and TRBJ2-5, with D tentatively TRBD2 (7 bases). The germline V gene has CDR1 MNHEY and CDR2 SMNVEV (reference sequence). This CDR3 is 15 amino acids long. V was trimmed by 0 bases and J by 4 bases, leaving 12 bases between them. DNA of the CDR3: TGTGCCAGCAGTTTATCGAATAGGGGGGGAGAGACCCAGTACTTC. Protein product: CASSLSNRGGETQYF.

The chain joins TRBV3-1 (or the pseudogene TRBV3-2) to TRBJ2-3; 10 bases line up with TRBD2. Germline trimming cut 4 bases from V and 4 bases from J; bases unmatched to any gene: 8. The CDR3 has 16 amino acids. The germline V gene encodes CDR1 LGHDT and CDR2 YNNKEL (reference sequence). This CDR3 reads CASSLTGSGGADTQYF. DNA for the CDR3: TGTGCCAGCAGCCTCACTGGGAGCGGGGGGGCAGATACGCAGTATTTT.

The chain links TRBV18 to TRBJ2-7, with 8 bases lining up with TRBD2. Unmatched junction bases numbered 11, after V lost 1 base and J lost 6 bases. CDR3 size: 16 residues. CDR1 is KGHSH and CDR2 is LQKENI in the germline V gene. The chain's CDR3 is CASSPLSKRGSFEQYF. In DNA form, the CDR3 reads TGTGCCAGCTCACCACTATCGAAGCGGGGGAGTTTCGAGCAGTACTTC.